This T cell receptor (beta chain) came from a study of patients and donors after allogeneic stem cell transplantation. TCRdb reprocessed the RT-PCR reads via MiXCR and lists one record per CDR3 protein. Among fewer than 75,000 distinct CDR3 sequences, about 14% were seen once, and the ten largest hold around 30%. The CDR3 extends over 13 amino acids. From germline, CDR1 is SNHLY and CDR2 FYNNEI. V dropped 9 bases and J dropped 2; count of bases not matched to a gene: 3. This sequence originates from a human donor who was either an allogeneic HSCT recipient or a stem cell or donor lymphocyte infusion donor (not recorded which). It is not recorded whose cells these are; they may come from a transplant donor. Sequencing used blood, either unsorted or a sorted T cell fraction (not recorded which). The chain has TRBV2 and TRBJ2-7; 11 nucleotides align to TRBD1. The CDR3 is CARRDRGTYEQYF. CDR3 DNA sequence: TGTGCCAGGCGGGACAGGGGGACCTACGAGCAGTACTTC.